This record covers a single T cell receptor beta chain. This sample is drawn from a study of blood T cell repertoires in COVID-19. Study background: Spain, Italy and the United States supplied samples that represented acute and convalescent COVID-19.

Trimming shortened V by 5 bases and J by 7 bases, and 6 bases separated the two germline ends. The CDR3 runs 11 residues. Per the original data handling: Reference gene primers were amplified, and this amplification served to estimate nucleated cell counts. Generated by immunoSEQ multiplex PCR, the TCRdb table keeps only in-frame clones and is missing some. D and trimming were read from the DNA, whereas the V and J calls and clone size are those reported in that table. The profile shows 71,000 or so clones, about four fifths of them singletons. The chain carries TRBV12-3 or TRBV12-4 and TRBJ2-1; no clear D. This receptor was taken from a man in his sixties or seventies with acute or convalescent COVID-19. Sample: peripheral blood. The CDR3 DNA is TGTGCCAGCAGTCTGTCTAATGAGCAGTTCTTC. Encoded protein: CASSLSNEQFF.